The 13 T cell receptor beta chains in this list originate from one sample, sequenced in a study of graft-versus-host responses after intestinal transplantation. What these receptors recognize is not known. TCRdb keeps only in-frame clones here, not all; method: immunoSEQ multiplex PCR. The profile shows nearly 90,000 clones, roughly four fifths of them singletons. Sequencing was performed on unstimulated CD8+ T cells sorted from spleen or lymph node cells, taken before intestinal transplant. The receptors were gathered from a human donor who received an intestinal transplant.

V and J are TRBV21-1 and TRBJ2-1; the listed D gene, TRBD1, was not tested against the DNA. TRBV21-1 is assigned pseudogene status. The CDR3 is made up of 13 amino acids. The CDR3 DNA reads TGTGCCAGCAGCAAAAGGGACAACAATGAGCAGTTCTTC. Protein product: CASSKRDNNEQFF.

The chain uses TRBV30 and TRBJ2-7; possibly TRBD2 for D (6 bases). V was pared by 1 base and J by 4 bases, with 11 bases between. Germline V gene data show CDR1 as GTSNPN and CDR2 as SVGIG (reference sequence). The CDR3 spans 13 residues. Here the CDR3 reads CAWSGASVYEQYF. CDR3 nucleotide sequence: TGTGCCTGGAGTGGGGCTAGCGTTTACGAGCAGTACTTC. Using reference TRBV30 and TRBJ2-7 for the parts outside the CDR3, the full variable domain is SQTIHQWPATLVQPVGSPLSLECTVEGTSNPNLYWYRQAAGRGLQLLFYSVGIGQISSEVPQNLSASRPQDRQFILSSKKLLLSDSGFYLCAWSGASVYEQYFGPGTRLTVT.

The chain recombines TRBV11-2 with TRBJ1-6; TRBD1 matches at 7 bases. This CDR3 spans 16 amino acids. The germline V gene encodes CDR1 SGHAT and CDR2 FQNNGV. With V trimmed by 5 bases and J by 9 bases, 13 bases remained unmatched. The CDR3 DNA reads TGTGCCAGCAGCCCGATACCGGGACAGCTTATTTCACCCCTCCACTTT. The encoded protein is CASSPIPGQLISPLHF.

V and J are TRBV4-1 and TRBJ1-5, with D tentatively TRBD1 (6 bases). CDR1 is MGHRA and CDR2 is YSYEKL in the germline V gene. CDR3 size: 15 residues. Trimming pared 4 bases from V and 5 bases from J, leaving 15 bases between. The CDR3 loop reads CASSPDSYWDQPQHF. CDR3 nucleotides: TGCGCCAGCAGCCCGGACAGTTATTGGGATCAGCCCCAGCATTTT.

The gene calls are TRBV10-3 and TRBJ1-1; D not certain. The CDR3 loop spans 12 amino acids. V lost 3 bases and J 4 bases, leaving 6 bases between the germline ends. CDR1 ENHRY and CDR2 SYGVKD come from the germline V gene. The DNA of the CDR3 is TGTGCCATCAGTGACCTCCGCACTGAAGCTTTCTTT. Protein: CAISDLRTEAFF.

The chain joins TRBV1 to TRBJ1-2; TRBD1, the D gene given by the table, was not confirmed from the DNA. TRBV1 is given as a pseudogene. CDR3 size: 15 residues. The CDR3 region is CTSSQENRGRFGYTF. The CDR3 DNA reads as TGCACCAGCAGCCAAGAGAACAGGGGGCGCTTTGGCTACACCTTC.

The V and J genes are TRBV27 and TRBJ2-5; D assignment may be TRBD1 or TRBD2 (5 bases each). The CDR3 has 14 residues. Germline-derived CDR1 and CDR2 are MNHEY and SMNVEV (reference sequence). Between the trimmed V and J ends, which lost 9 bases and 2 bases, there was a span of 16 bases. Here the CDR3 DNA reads TGTGCCAGTAGCCGGTGGGACGCACAAGAGACCCAGTACTTC. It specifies CASSRWDAQETQYF.

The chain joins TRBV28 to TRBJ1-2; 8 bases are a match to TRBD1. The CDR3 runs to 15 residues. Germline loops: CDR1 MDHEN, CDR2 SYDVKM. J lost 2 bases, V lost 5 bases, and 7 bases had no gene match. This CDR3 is CASSPRTGRNYGYTF. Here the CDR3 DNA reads TGTGCCAGCAGTCCCCGGACAGGGAGAAACTATGGCTACACCTTC.

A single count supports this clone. CDR3 sequence (DNA): TGCGCCAGCAGCCCGGGCAGTTCAGTTCCGGGCACTGAAGCTTTCTTT. Its translation: CASSPGSSVPGTEAFF. V and J are TRBV5-1 and TRBJ1-1; no clear D. The CDR3 is 16 amino acids. V lost 4 bases to trimming and J lost 4 bases, with 20 bases between them. Germline assignment: CDR1 SGHRS and CDR2 YFSETQ. Variable domain in full (rest from reference TRBV5-1 and TRBJ1-1): KAGVTQTPRYLIKTRGQQVTLSCSPISGHRSVSWYQQTPGQGLQFLFEYFSETQRNKGNFPGRFSGRQFSNSRSEMNVSTLELGDSALYLCASSPGSSVPGTEAFFGQGTRLTVV.

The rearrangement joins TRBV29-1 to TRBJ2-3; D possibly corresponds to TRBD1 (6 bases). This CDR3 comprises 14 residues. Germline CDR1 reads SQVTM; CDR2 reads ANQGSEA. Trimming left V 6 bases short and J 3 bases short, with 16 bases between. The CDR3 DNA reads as TGCAGCGTGGGGGCTATAAGAGAAACAGATACGCAGTATTTT. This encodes CSVGAIRETDTQYF.

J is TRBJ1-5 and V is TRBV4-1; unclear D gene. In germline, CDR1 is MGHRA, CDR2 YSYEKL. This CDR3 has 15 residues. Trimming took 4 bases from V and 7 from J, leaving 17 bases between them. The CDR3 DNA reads TGCGCCAGCAGCCCAGCGGGAGAACTTAACCAGCCCCAGCATTTT. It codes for CASSPAGELNQPQHF.

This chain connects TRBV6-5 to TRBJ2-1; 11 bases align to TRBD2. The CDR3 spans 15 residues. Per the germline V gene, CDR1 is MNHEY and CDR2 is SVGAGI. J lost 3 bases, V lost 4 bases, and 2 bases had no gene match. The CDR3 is CASSFTSGSYNEQFF. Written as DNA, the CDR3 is TGTGCCAGCAGTTTCACTAGCGGGAGCTACAATGAGCAGTTCTTC.

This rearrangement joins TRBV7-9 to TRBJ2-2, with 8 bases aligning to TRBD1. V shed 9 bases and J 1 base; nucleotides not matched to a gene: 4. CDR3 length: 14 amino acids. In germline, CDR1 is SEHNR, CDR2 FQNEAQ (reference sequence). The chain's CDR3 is CASRTGMNTGELFF. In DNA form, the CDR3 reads TGTGCCAGTCGGACAGGGATGAACACCGGGGAGCTGTTTTTT.